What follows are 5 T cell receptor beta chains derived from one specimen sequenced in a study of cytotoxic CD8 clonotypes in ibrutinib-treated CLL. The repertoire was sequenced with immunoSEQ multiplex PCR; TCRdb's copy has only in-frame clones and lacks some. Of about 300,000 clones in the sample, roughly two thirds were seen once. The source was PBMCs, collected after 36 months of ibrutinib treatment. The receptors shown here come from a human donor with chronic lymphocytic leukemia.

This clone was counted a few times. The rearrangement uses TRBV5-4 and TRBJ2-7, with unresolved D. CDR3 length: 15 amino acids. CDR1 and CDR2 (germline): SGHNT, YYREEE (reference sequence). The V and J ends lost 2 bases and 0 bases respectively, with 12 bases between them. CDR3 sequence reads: CASSFSGQTSYEQYF. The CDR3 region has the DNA TGTGCCAGCAGCTTCTCGGGTCAAACCTCCTACGAGCAGTACTTC.

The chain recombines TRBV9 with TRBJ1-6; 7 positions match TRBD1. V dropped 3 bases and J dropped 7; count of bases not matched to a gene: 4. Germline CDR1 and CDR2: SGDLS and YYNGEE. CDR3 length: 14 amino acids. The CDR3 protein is CASSADRVNSPLHF. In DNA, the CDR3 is TGTGCCAGCAGCGCCGACAGGGTGAATTCACCCCTCCACTTT.

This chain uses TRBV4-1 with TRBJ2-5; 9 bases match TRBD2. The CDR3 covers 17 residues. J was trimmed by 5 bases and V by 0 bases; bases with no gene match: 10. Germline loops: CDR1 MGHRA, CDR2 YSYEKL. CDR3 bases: TGCGCCAGCAGCCAAGAAGTCCCAGCGGGAGGTCGGGAGACCCAGTACTTC. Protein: CASSQEVPAGGRETQYF.

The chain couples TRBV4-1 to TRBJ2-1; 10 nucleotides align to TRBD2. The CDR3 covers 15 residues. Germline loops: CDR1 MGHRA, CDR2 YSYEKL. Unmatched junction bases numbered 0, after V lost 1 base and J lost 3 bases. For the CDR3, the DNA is TGCGCCAGCAGCCAAGGACTAGCGGGCTACAATGAGCAGTTCTTC. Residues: CASSQGLAGYNEQFF.

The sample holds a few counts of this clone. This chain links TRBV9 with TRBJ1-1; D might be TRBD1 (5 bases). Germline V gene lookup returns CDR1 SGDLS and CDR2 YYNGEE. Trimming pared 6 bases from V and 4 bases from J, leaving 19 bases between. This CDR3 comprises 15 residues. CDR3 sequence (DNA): TGTGCCAGCACTCTCGGGGCAGGGTGGGGCACTGAAGCTTTCTTT. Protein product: CASTLGAGWGTEAFF.